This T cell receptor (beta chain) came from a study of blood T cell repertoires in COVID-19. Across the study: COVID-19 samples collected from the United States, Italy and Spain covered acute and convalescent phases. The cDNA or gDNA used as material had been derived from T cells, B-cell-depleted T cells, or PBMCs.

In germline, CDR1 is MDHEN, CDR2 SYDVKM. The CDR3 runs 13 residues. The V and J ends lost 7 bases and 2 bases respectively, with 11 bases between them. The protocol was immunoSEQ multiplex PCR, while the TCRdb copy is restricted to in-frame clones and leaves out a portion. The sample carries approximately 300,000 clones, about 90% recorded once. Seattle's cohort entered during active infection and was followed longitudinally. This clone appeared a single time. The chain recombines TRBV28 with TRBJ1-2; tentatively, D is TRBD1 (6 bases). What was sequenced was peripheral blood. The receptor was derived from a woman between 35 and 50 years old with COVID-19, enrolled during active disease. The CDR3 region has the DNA TGTGCCAGCACCCCAACAGGGAACTATGGCTACACCTTC. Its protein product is CASTPTGNYGYTF.